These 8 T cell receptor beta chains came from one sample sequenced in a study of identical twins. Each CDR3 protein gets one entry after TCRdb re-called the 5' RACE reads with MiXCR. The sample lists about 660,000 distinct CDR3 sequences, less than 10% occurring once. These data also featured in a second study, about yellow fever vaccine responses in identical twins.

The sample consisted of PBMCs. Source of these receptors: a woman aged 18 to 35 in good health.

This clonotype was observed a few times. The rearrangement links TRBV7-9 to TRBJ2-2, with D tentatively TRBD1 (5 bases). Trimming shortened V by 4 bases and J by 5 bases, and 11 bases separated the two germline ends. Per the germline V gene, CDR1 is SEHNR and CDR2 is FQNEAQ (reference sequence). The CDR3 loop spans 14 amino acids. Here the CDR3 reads CASSSLQGTGELFF. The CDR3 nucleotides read TGTGCCAGCAGCTCACTCCAGGGTACCGGGGAGCTGTTTTTT. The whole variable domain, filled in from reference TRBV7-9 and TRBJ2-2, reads DTGVSQNPRHKITKRGQNVTFRCDPISEHNRLYWYRQTLGQGPEFLTYFQNEAQLEKSRLLSDRFSAERPKGSFSTLEIQRTEQGDSAMYLCASSSLQGTGELFFGEGSRLTVL.

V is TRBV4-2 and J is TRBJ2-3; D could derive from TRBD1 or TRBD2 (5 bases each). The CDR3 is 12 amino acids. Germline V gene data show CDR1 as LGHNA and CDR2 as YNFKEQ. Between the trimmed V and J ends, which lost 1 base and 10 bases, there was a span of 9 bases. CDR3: CASSQGGPAQYF. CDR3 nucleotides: TGTGCCAGCAGCCAAGGGGGACCGGCGCAGTATTTT.

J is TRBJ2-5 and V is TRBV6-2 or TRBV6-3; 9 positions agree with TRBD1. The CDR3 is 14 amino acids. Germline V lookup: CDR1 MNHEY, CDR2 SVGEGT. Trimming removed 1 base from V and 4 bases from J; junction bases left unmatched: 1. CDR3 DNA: TGTGCCAGCAGTTACTTGACAGGGGGAGAGACCCAGTACTTC. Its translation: CASSYLTGGETQYF.

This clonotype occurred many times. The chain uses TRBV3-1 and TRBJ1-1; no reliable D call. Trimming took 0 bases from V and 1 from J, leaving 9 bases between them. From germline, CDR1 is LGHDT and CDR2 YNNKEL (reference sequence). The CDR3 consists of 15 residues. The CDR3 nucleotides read TGTGCCAGCAGCCAAGATGGGTTGGCGAACACTGAAGCTTTCTTT. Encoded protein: CASSQDGLANTEAFF. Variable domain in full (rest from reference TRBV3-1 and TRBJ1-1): DTAVSQTPKYLVTQMGNDKSIKCEQNLGHDTMYWYKQDSKKFLKIMFSYNNKELIINETVPNRFSPKSPDKAHLNLHINSLELGDSAVYFCASSQDGLANTEAFFGQGTRLTVV.

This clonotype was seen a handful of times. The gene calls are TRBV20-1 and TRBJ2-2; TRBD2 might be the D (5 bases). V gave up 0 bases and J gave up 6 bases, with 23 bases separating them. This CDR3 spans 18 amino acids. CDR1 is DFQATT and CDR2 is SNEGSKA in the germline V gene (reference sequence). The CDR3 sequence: CSARDLMGSLVSSGELFF. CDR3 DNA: TGCAGTGCTAGAGATCTTATGGGGAGTCTGGTTTCTTCCGGGGAGCTGTTTTTT.

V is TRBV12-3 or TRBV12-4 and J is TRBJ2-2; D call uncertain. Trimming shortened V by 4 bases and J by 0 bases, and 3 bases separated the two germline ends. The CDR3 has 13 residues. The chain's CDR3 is CASSWSNTGELFF. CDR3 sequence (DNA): TGTGCCAGCAGTTGGTCGAACACCGGGGAGCTGTTTTTT.

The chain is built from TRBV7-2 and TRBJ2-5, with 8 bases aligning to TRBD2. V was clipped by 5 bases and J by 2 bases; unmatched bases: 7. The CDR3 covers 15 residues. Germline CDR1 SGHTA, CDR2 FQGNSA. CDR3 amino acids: CASSHPGLGQETQYF. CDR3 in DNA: TGTGCCAGCAGCCACCCGGGACTAGGTCAAGAGACCCAGTACTTC.

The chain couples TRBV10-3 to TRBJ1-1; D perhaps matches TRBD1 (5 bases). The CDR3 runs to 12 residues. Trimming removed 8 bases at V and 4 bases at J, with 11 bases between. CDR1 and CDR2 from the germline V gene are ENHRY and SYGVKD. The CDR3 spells CAIQGSATEAFF. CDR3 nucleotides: TGTGCCATCCAGGGCTCGGCCACTGAAGCTTTCTTT.